The 6 T cell receptor beta chains in this list originate from one sample, sequenced in a study of blood T cell repertoires in COVID-19. The protocol was immunoSEQ multiplex PCR, while the TCRdb copy is restricted to in-frame clones and leaves out a portion. The repertoire holds some 150,000 clones, under 90% seen once, with roughly 0.56% in the top ten. Material: peripheral blood. Receptors were obtained from a man aged 55 to 70 with acute or convalescent COVID-19.

This chain uses TRBV10-3 with TRBJ2-1, with D unresolved. The V and J ends lost 2 bases and 8 bases respectively, with 4 bases between them. Germline lookup yields CDR1 ENHRY and CDR2 SYGVKD. The CDR3 covers 11 residues. The DNA of the CDR3 is TGTGCCATCAGTGAGCGGTATGAGCAGTTCTTC. Translated, it gives CAISERYEQFF.

The chain links TRBV10-2 to TRBJ1-1, with 10 bases identical to TRBD1. The germline V gene encodes CDR1 WSHSY and CDR2 SAAADI. V shed 8 bases, J shed 3 bases, and the junction held 3 bases outside the gene matches. The CDR3 is made up of 13 amino acids. CDR3 nucleotides: TGCGCCAGCGGACAGGGGGAAGACACTGAAGCTTTCTTT. This sequence encodes CASGQGEDTEAFF.

V and J are TRBV5-6 and TRBJ1-2; D is undetermined. The V gene lost 3 bases and the J gene lost 5 bases, with 14 bases spanning the gap. This CDR3 has 14 residues. Germline lookup yields CDR1 SGHDT and CDR2 YYEEEE. For the CDR3, the DNA is TGTGCCAGCAGCTCTACTTTGCCCCCTTATGGCTACACCTTC. This gives the protein CASSSTLPPYGYTF.

This chain links TRBV5-6 with TRBJ2-1; 10 bases map to TRBD2. Trimming cost V 4 bases and J 6 bases; bases outside gene matches: 7. Germline lookup yields CDR1 SGHDT and CDR2 YYEEEE. The CDR3 contains 15 residues. The DNA for the CDR3 is TGTGCCAGCAGCCCGACTAGCGGGTACTTCAATGAGCAGTTCTTC. It yields the protein CASSPTSGYFNEQFF.

This chain joins TRBV5-3 and TRBJ1-1, with 8 bases fitting TRBD1. TRBV5-3 is treated as an ORF (open reading frame) with a function not yet certain. V lost 2 bases, J lost 4 bases, and 10 bases stayed unmatched. This CDR3 contains 16 residues. CDR3 loop: CARSFSQGARGTEAFF. CDR3 nucleotides: TGTGCCAGAAGCTTCTCCCAGGGGGCGCGGGGCACTGAAGCTTTCTTT.

A few counts support this clone. The chain links TRBV28 to TRBJ2-1; 10 bases agree with TRBD1. The CDR3 consists of 15 residues. With 6 bases clipped from V and 7 bases from J, the junction kept 9 bases outside the gene matches. Germline loops: CDR1 MDHEN, CDR2 SYDVKM. CDR3 coding DNA: TGTGCCAGCAGCCCCCCCGGGGACAGGGGAAATGAGCAGTTCTTC. It codes for CASSPPGDRGNEQFF.